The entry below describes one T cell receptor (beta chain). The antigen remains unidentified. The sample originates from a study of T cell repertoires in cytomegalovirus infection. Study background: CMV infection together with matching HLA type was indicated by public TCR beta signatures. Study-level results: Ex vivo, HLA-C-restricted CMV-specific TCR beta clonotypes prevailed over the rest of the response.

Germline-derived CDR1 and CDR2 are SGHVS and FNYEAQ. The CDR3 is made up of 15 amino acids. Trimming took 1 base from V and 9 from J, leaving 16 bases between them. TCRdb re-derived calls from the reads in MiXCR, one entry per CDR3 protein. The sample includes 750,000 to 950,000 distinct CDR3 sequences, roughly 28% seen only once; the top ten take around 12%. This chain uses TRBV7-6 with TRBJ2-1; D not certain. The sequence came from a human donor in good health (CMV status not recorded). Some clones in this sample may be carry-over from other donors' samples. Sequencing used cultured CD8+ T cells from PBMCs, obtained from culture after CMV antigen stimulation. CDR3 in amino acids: CASSLGGLRASEQFF. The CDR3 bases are TGTGCCAGCAGCTTAGGTGGTTTAAGGGCTAGTGAGCAGTTCTTC.